These 7 T cell receptor beta chains came from one sample sequenced in a study of T-cell memory formation after mild COVID-19 (dated by TCRdb to the early 2020s). Receptors were amplified or captured by 5' RACE. Sequenced using an Illumina NovaSeq 6000. In-frame beta chains were kept once TCRdb had trimmed the public reads at Q25 with fastp and called clones with MiXCR. Records with the same CDR3 protein are collapsed into one entry carrying the most frequent genes and DNA. This sample holds approximately 450,000 distinct CDR3 sequences; roughly 20% were observed only once. The ten most abundant clones make up approximately 13% of the sample. Sequenced sample: PBMCs or a T cell subset sorted from them (not recorded which). These receptors came from an adult woman who had mild COVID-19 (a few samples of this study predate the infection). The sample titles of this study are shuffled in the database, so cell type and time point are left out; the donor was told from shared clones.

The chain uses TRBV2 and TRBJ1-6; D is possibly TRBD1 (5 bases). Germline loops: CDR1 SNHLY, CDR2 FYNNEI. The CDR3 runs 16 residues. Trimming cost V 5 bases and J 2 bases, with 13 bases left between them. The CDR3 DNA follows: TGTGCCAGCAGTTCGGATAGGGGAGCCTATAATTCACCCCTCCACTTT. The encoded protein is CASSSDRGAYNSPLHF.

The chain has TRBV27 and TRBJ2-3, with 9 bases matching TRBD1. Germline CDR1 MNHEY, CDR2 SMNVEV (reference sequence). The CDR3 runs to 15 residues. V lost 5 bases and J lost 7; bases outside the gene matches: 10. CDR3 protein: CASSLRTGGINTQYF. The CDR3 bases are TGTGCCAGCAGTCTCCGAACAGGGGGCATAAATACGCAGTATTTT.

This clonotype occurred a few times. The chain combines TRBV30 with TRBJ2-2; D unresolved. V was clipped by 0 bases and J by 3 bases, with 8 bases between them. Germline V CDR1 and CDR2: GTSNPN, SVGIG (reference sequence). CDR3 size: 14 residues. The CDR3: CAWSVIRDTGELFF. The CDR3, as DNA: TGTGCCTGGAGTGTAATAAGGGACACCGGGGAGCTGTTTTTT.

The gene calls are TRBV14 and TRBJ1-2; D is uncertain. Deletions cut 3 bases from V and 3 bases from J, with 17 bases between. This CDR3 has 16 amino acids. The germline V gene encodes CDR1 SGHDN and CDR2 FVKESK. The CDR3 protein is CASSQEYPAGHYGYTF. CDR3 DNA: TGTGCCAGCAGCCAGGAATACCCCGCAGGACACTATGGCTACACCTTC.

The sample holds a few counts of this clonotype. The chain links TRBV20-1 to TRBJ2-7; D is possibly TRBD1 (6 bases). CDR3 length: 15 amino acids. In germline, CDR1 is DFQATT, CDR2 SNEGSKA (reference sequence). Trimming removed 1 base from V and 2 bases from J, with 15 bases in between. CDR3 coding DNA: TGCAGTGCTAGAGGGAATAGGACAGTAGCCTACGAGCAGTACTTC. Amino acids: CSARGNRTVAYEQYF.

The sample holds many counts of this clonotype. The rearrangement links TRBV7-6 to TRBJ2-1; TRBD2 matches 9 bases. The CDR3 is 15 amino acids. Germline CDR1 is SGHVS and CDR2 is FNYEAQ. J lost 4 bases, V lost 5 bases, and 6 bases had no gene match. CDR3 coding DNA: TGTGCCAGCAGCCCTCCAGCGGGGGGTTACAATGAGCAGTTCTTC. Translation: CASSPPAGGYNEQFF.

V gene TRBV7-9 combines with J gene TRBJ2-7, with TRBD1 matching 9 bases. Germline trimming cut 1 base from V and 6 bases from J; bases unmatched to any gene: 7. The germline V gene has CDR1 SEHNR and CDR2 FQNEAQ (reference sequence). The CDR3 sequence is 15 residues long. The CDR3 loop is CASSLEDRGRGEQYF. Here the CDR3 DNA reads TGTGCCAGCAGCTTAGAGGACAGGGGAAGGGGCGAGCAGTACTTC.